The T cell receptor (beta chain) described here comes from a study of blood T cell repertoires in COVID-19. Study background: From the United States, Italy and Spain came samples of acute and convalescent COVID-19. PBMCs, B-cell-depleted T cells, or T cells provided the cDNA or gDNA that made up the material.

Original analysis: Researchers report that nucleated cell counts were estimated from reference gene primer amplification. Clones were read by immunoSEQ multiplex PCR, and TCRdb kept only the in-frame ones, dropping some. Clone size and the V and J calls come from that table; the DNA yielded D and trimming. The sample has some 45,000 clones, roughly nine tenths seen once. The germline CDR1 and CDR2 sequences are MNHEY and SVGAGI. Losses at the gene ends were 6 bases for V and 4 bases for J; bases not matched to a gene: 7. The CDR3 has 15 amino acids. The sample was peripheral blood. The source is a human donor in a cohort sampled during active COVID-19. The chain joins TRBV6-5 to TRBJ1-3; TRBD1 matches at 9 bases. The CDR3 region is CASSRGQGNGNTIYF. The CDR3 coding sequence is TGTGCCAGCAGCCGGGGACAGGGTAACGGAAACACCATATATTTT.